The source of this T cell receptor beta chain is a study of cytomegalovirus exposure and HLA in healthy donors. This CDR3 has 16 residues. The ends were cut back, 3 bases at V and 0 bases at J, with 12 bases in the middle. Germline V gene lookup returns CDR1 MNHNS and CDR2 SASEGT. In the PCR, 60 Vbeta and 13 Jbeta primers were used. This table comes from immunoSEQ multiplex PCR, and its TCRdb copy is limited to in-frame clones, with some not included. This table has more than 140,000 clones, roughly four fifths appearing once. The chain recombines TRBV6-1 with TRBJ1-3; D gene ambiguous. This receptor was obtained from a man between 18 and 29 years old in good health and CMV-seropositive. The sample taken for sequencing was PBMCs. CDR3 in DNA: TGTGCCAGCAGTGATCATAGGAGATCCTCTGGAAACACCATATATTTT. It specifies CASSDHRRSSGNTIYF.